The rows below give T cell receptor beta chains drawn from one sample of a study of cytotoxic CD8 clonotypes in ibrutinib-treated CLL. Measured with immunoSEQ multiplex PCR; TCRdb has only the in-frame clones, and not every one. The table includes 80,000 to 95,000 clones, roughly three quarters detected once. Sequenced material: PBMCs, taken after 12 months of ibrutinib treatment. Receptors were obtained from a human donor with chronic lymphocytic leukemia. Both conserved end residues are part of each CDR3. D genes are given only for firm matches.

TRBJ2-1,TRBV5-1,.,CASSSPYNEQFF
TRBJ2-3,TRBV5-1,.,CASSPVWGTDSTDTQYF
TRBJ1-1,TRBV19,.,CASSTPAGAQRAEAFF
TRBJ2-3,TRBV7-3,.,CASSLGGPGTDTQYF
TRBJ2-7,TRBV6-5,TRBD1,CASSRDRAYEQYF
TRBJ2-1,TRBV7-9,.,CASSLTISDNEQFF
TRBJ2-4,TRBV11-2,.,CASSPLGLRENIQYF
TRBJ2-7,TRBV28,TRBD2,CASRPASGYEQYF
TRBJ2-2,TRBV7-3,.,CASSPRTADTGELFF
TRBJ1-6,TRBV28,.,CASSLGGHLNSPLHF
TRBJ1-2,TRBV28,.,CASRRSGSYYGYTF
TRBJ2-3,TRBV7-7,TRBD1,CASSLGTGYTDTQYF
TRBJ2-3,TRBV28,.,CASRETDTQYF
TRBJ1-4,TRBV7-2,.,CASRGSTTNEKLFF
TRBJ2-3,TRBV27,.,CASSLASPSDTQYF
TRBJ1-2,TRBV28,.,CASSTAGGRRRGYTF
TRBJ2-5,TRBV5-1,TRBD2,CASSLVLSGGLGETQYF
TRBJ1-5,TRBV19,.,CASTFLSGGEDQPQHF
TRBJ1-5,TRBV6-6,TRBD1,CASSYATGGSNQPQHF
TRBJ2-5,TRBV7-9,.,CASSLAGVQGGQYF
TRBJ2-7,TRBV5-4,.,CASSPWGVEQYF
.,TRBV30,.,CAWAQGTYEQYF
TRBJ1-3,TRBV6-6,.,CATGEWVVGNTIYF
TRBJ1-1,TRBV20-1,TRBD1,CSAATGKAFF
TRBJ1-4,TRBV2,TRBD1,CASARGSGEKLFF
TRBJ2-5,TRBV5-1,.,CASSLASGPQETQYF
TRBJ2-5,TRBV27,.,CASSLLPPRETQYF
TRBJ1-4,TRBV28,.,CASSLTGPNEKLFF
TRBJ2-7,TRBV27,.,CASSHGGPYEQYF
TRBJ2-7,TRBV27,.,CASGGDSNYEQYF
TRBJ1-5,TRBV28,TRBD1,CASSFPGTGYQPQHF
TRBJ1-1,TRBV18,.,CASSPGGGGTEAFF
TRBJ2-6,TRBV29-1,.,CSVETPGANVLTF
TRBJ2-7,TRBV19,.,CASSWSRTAEYEQYF
TRBJ2-5,TRBV2,TRBD1,CASSDWTGGGETQYF
TRBJ2-3,TRBV25-1,.,CASSPTWGRGLDTQYF
TRBJ2-7,TRBV5-1,.,CASIADSSYEQYF
TRBJ1-2,TRBV6-5,.,CASSGGGLGYTF
TRBJ2-1,TRBV5-1,.,CASSLGPNRGDEQFF
TRBJ2-7,TRBV5-1,TRBD1,CASSTPGQGTYEQYF
TRBJ2-5,TRBV18,TRBD1,CASSRDSQETQYF
TRBJ1-1,TRBV7-9,.,CASSLGQGGGEAFF
TRBJ1-2,TRBV10-2,.,CASSGTGYGYTF
TRBJ1-2,TRBV7-9,.,CASSLGQGGNYGYTF
TRBJ1-4,TRBV6-6,TRBD1,CASSTDRGNEKLFF
TRBJ2-7,TRBV18,TRBD1,CASSPQGASYEQYF
TRBJ2-6,TRBV2,.,CASSEGGAGANVLTF
TRBJ1-1,TRBV7-9,.,CASSPRPNTEAFF
TRBJ1-2,TRBV6-1,TRBD1,CATMPGTVYGYTF
TRBJ2-7,TRBV6-6,TRBD2,CASSYSGGSSYEQYF
TRBJ2-3,TRBV4-2,TRBD2,CASSQDGTSVADTQYF
TRBJ2-1,TRBV28,TRBD2,CASSPPAGDPYNEQFF
TRBJ1-2,TRBV7-2,TRBD1,CASSLPGGIYGYTF
TRBJ1-1,TRBV18,.,CASSRSNQAFF
TRBJ1-4,TRBV6-5,.,CASSWTEKLFF